This TCR beta chain was documented in a study of T cell repertoires in cytomegalovirus infection. Study-wide background: Newly reported HLA-C-restricted and thoroughly characterized HLA-B-restricted CMV epitopes were employed. Public TCR beta signatures indicated both CMV infection and matching HLA type. The study's findings and limits: Based on cumulative public TCR beta family frequency, carriers of CMV plus the relevant HLA were identified. Dominant in the ex vivo response were TCR beta clonotypes restricted by HLA-C and specific for CMV.

TCRdb called the reads again in MiXCR, with one record for every CDR3 protein. The sample records 450,000 to 650,000 distinct CDR3 sequences, approximately 40% being singletons. The CDR3 has 14 residues. Looked up from germline, CDR1 is LNHDA and CDR2 is SQIVND (reference sequence). V lost 4 bases, J lost 3 bases, and 9 bases lay in between. This clonotype was seen a single time. The antigen remains unidentified. The sample consisted of cultured PBMCs, taken from culture after CMV antigen stimulation. This TCR derives from a human donor in good health (CMV status not recorded). Some clones in this sample may be carry-over from other donors' samples. The chain employs TRBV19 and TRBJ2-2; the D is unclear. DNA for the CDR3: TGTGCCAGTAGTAAAGGGCAGGACACCGGGGAGCTGTTTTTT. It yields the protein CASSKGQDTGELFF.